The 6 T cell receptor beta chains below come from one sample, sequenced in a study of siplizumab effects on memory and regulatory T cells. It was at 37°C and for 6 days that the mixed lymphocyte reaction cells were cocultured. The antigens of these receptors remain unknown. Assay: immunoSEQ multiplex PCR; the TCRdb copy retains only in-frame clones and omits some. The sample records almost 20,000 clones, 44% being singletons. The sequenced sample consisted of CFSE-low (dividing) CD4+ T cells sorted from an allogeneic mixed lymphocyte reaction. The source of these receptors is a human donor in good health; the cells came from an allogeneic mixed lymphocyte reaction. Some clones in this sample may be carry-over from other donors' samples.

V usage is TRBV15 and J usage is TRBJ2-1; no firm D call. The CDR3 is 14 amino acids. V was shortened by 0 bases and J by 7 bases, with 10 bases between the two germline ends. Germline V gives CDR1 LNHNV, CDR2 YYDKDF (reference sequence). CDR3 nucleotide sequence: TGTGCCACCAGCAGAGACGCAGCACGAAATGAGCAGTTCTTC. Protein: CATSRDAARNEQFF.

V is TRBV19 and J is TRBJ2-1; D gene unclear. The germline CDR1 and CDR2 sequences are LNHDA and SQIVND (reference sequence). The length of the CDR3 is 16 residues. The V gene lost 5 bases and the J gene lost 4 bases, with 18 bases spanning the gap. CDR3 loop: CASSSRKAAAYNEQFF. The CDR3 DNA is TGTGCCAGTAGTTCAAGGAAGGCGGCAGCTTACAATGAGCAGTTCTTC.

Only a few counts were recorded for this clone. CDR3 in amino acids: CASSGTSSSYNEQFF. The CDR3 coding sequence is TGTGCCAGCAGTGGGACATCGAGCTCCTACAATGAGCAGTTCTTC. V and J are TRBV6-1 and TRBJ2-1; possible D gene TRBD1, 5 bases. This CDR3 contains 15 residues. V was shortened by 4 bases and J by 0 bases, with 10 bases between the two germline ends. Germline V gives CDR1 MNHNS, CDR2 SASEGT.

This clone occurred a few times. The gene calls are TRBV2 and TRBJ2-1, with 14 nucleotides matching TRBD2. V trimming: 8 bases; J trimming: 7 bases; junction bases outside the gene matches: 4. The CDR3 is 14 amino acids. Germline V CDR1 and CDR2: SNHLY, FYNNEI. The CDR3 sequence: CASATSGRGNEQFF. Here the CDR3 DNA reads TGTGCCAGCGCGACTAGCGGGAGGGGTAATGAGCAGTTCTTC.

This chain connects TRBV7-8 to TRBJ2-5; possibly TRBD1 or TRBD2 for D (5 bases each). Germline CDR1 SGHVS, CDR2 FQNEAQ. V gave up 5 bases and J gave up 7 bases, with 11 bases separating them. This CDR3 contains 12 residues. CDR3 bases: TGTGCCAGCAGCAAACGGGGCGCGACCCAGTACTTC. Translated, it gives CASSKRGATQYF.

Only a few counts were recorded for this clone. The J gene is TRBJ2-7, the V gene TRBV6-5, with 11 bases matching TRBD1. Trimming cost V 8 bases and J 9 bases; bases outside gene matches: 9. The CDR3 length is 13 residues. Germline CDR1 is MNHEY and CDR2 is SVGAGI. CDR3 residues: CASREDRGLRQYF. The CDR3, as DNA: TGTGCCAGCCGAGAGGACAGGGGGCTACGGCAGTACTTC.